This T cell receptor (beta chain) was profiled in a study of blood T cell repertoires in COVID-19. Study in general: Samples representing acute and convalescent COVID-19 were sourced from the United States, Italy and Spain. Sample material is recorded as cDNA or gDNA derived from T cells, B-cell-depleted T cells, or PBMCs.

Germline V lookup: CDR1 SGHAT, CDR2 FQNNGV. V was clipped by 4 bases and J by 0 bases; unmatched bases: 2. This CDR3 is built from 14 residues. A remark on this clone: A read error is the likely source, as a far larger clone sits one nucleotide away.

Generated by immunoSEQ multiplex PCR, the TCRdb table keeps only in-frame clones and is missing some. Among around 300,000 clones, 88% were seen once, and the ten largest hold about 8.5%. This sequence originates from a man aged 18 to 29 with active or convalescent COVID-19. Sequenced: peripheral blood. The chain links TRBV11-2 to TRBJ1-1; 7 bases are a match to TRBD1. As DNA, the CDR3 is TGTGCCAGCAGCTGGGGGACAGTGAACACTGAAGCTTTCTTT. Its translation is CASSWGTVNTEAFF.